What follows are 10 T cell receptor beta chains derived from one specimen sequenced in a study of cytomegalovirus exposure and HLA in healthy donors. Amplification used 60 Vbeta primers and 13 Jbeta primers. Assay: immunoSEQ multiplex PCR; the TCRdb copy retains only in-frame clones and omits some. The table lists more than 80,000 clones, 60% to 80% of them singletons. Sequenced input: PBMCs. The receptors derive from an older woman in good health and CMV-seropositive.

The chain links TRBV2 to TRBJ2-5; a weak D match, TRBD2 (5 bases). The DNA end is more similar to TRBJ2-7, so the J call may be wrong. From germline, CDR1 is SNHLY and CDR2 FYNNEI. The CDR3 is 13 residues long. For the CDR3, the DNA is TGTGCCAGCAGCAAGAACGGGATTGGCGAGCAGTACTTC. Translating gives CASSKNGIGEQYF.

This clone was counted between two and nine times. The genes are TRBV18 and TRBJ2-7; 9 bases map to TRBD1. V shed 2 bases and J 5 bases; nucleotides not matched to a gene: 7. Germline lookup yields CDR1 KGHSH and CDR2 LQKENI. The CDR3 runs 15 residues. CDR3 residues: CASSPTGTGLHEQYF. The CDR3 region has the DNA TGTGCCAGCTCACCAACCGGGACAGGGTTACACGAGCAGTACTTC.

The genes are TRBV5-4 and TRBJ2-3, with D possibly matching TRBD2 (7 bases). CDR1 SGHNT and CDR2 YYREEE come from the germline V gene (reference sequence). Between the trimmed V and J ends, which lost 4 bases and 11 bases, there was a span of 38 bases. The CDR3 loop spans 20 amino acids. The CDR3 DNA follows: TGTGCCAGCAGCGGAGTGCGGGACTACTCCGGGGTCGGCGGGGAGGGGGGGCAGTATTTT. It specifies CASSGVRDYSGVGGEGGQYF.

The chain combines TRBV4-1 with TRBJ2-7; 10 positions agree with TRBD2. V lost 4 bases to trimming and J lost 2 bases; unmatched junction nucleotides: 5. Germline CDR1 reads MGHRA; CDR2 reads YSYEKL. The CDR3 is made up of 15 amino acids. CDR3 in amino acids: CASSPLAGAPYEQYF. The CDR3 nucleotides read TGCGCCAGCAGCCCGCTAGCGGGAGCCCCCTACGAGCAGTACTTC.

The CDR3 reads CASRRDREVAYEQYF. CDR3 nucleotide sequence: TGTGCCAGCAGACGGGACAGGGAGGTCGCCTACGAGCAGTACTTC. The chain recombines TRBV6-6 with TRBJ2-7; TRBD1 agrees at 9 bases. Germline V gives CDR1 MNHNY, CDR2 SVGAGI (reference sequence). This CDR3 comprises 15 residues. V lost 6 bases to trimming and J lost 2 bases; unmatched junction nucleotides: 8.

This chain uses TRBV30 with TRBJ1-1; D gene ambiguous. The germline CDR1 and CDR2 sequences are GTSNPN and SVGIG (reference sequence). The CDR3 runs 11 residues. Trimming cost V 1 base and J 10 bases, with 10 bases left between them. This CDR3 is CAWSGIYLAFF. CDR3 DNA: TGTGCCTGGAGTGGTATATACTTAGCTTTCTTT.

The chain's CDR3 is CAWSAGNYQPQHF. CDR3 DNA: TGTGCCTGGAGTGCAGGGAATTATCAGCCCCAGCATTTT. V and J are TRBV30 and TRBJ1-5, with TRBD1 as a possible D gene (5 bases). The CDR3 spans 13 residues. CDR1 and CDR2 (germline): GTSNPN, SVGIG (reference sequence). Between the trimmed V and J ends, which lost 1 base and 5 bases, there was a span of 9 bases.

The genes are TRBV30 and TRBJ2-5, with 10 bases aligning to TRBD1. The J call may be in error: the DNA end matches TRBJ2-7 better. CDR3 size: 12 residues. Looked up from germline, CDR1 is GTSNPN and CDR2 is SVGIG (reference sequence). The CDR3 DNA reads as TGTGCCGGACGGACAGGGGGCTACGAGCAGTACTTC. Protein: CAGRTGGYEQYF.

This clone was observed a few times. The chain is built from TRBV2 and TRBJ1-1; maybe TRBD1 (6 bases). The V gene's germline CDR1 is SNHLY and CDR2 FYNNEI. The CDR3 is made up of 16 amino acids. Deletions cut 2 bases from V and 7 bases from J, with 20 bases between. CDR3 sequence (DNA): TGTGCCAGCAGTGAACGGTCGGGGGGCACTGGGAGTGAAGCTTTCTTT. It translates to CASSERSGGTGSEAFF.

This clone appeared a single time. The chain recombines TRBV5-1 with TRBJ2-5, with 13 bases aligning to TRBD2. Germline CDR1 reads SGHRS; CDR2 reads YFSETQ. The V gene end was trimmed by 3 bases and the J gene end by 5 bases; junction bases not matched to a gene: 4. The CDR3 covers 15 residues. DNA for the CDR3: TGCGCCAGCAGCTGGGGACTAGCGGGATCGGAGACCCAGTACTTC. Its protein product is CASSWGLAGSETQYF.